This TCR beta chain was observed in a study of T cell repertoires in cytomegalovirus infection. Study summary: CMV epitopes, recently identified HLA-C-restricted and well-studied HLA-B-restricted, were used. CMV infection together with matching HLA type was indicated by public TCR beta signatures.

Losses at the gene ends were 1 base for V and 5 bases for J; bases not matched to a gene: 4. Germline CDR1 and CDR2: LNHNV and YYDKDF (reference sequence). The CDR3 consists of 15 residues. This clonotype turned up a few times. Its antigen is unidentified. TCRdb reprocessed the reads via MiXCR and lists one record per CDR3 protein. Among 450,000 to 550,000 distinct CDR3 sequences listed, under 45% were seen once. The chain carries TRBV15 and TRBJ1-4, with 7 bases aligning to TRBD1. Specimen: cultured PBMCs, collected from culture after CMV antigen stimulation. The sequence derives from a human donor in good health (CMV status not recorded). Some clones in this sample may be carry-over from other donors' samples. The CDR3 DNA reads as TGTGCCACCAGCAGAGCAAGGGGGCGAAATGAAAAACTGTTTTTT. Its protein is CATSRARGRNEKLFF.